What follows describes a single T cell receptor beta chain. Antigen: not known. This entry belongs to a study of beta chain features in type 1 diabetes. Whole-study results and caveats: Within each of all four CD4+ subsets, Type 1 diabetes patients had TCRB CDR3s that were moderately but significantly shorter. The naive, central memory and Treg TCRB repertoires looked more alike in patients than they did in healthy donors. PCR may have favored shorter templates equally in patients and controls.

Trimming left V 2 bases short and J 1 base short, with 10 bases between. From germline, CDR1 is SGHTA and CDR2 FQGTGA. This CDR3 has 15 amino acids. cDNA synthesis used the whole RNA isolate, giving expressed TCRB sequences. Naive, central memory and regulatory T cell samples averaged roughly 3.8 million reads. The repertoire was sequenced with immunoSEQ multiplex PCR; TCRdb's copy has only in-frame clones and lacks some. This sample has roughly 220,000 clones; 15% to 20% occur once, and the top ten carry roughly 0.08%. The sequence was obtained from a man aged 25-45 years with type 1 diabetes. Sequencing used naive CD4+ T cells from blood. The chain combines TRBV7-3 with TRBJ2-3; D unclear. The CDR3 is CASSLLGFGTDTQYF. Here the CDR3 DNA reads TGTGCCAGCAGCTTATTAGGCTTTGGCACAGATACGCAGTATTTT.